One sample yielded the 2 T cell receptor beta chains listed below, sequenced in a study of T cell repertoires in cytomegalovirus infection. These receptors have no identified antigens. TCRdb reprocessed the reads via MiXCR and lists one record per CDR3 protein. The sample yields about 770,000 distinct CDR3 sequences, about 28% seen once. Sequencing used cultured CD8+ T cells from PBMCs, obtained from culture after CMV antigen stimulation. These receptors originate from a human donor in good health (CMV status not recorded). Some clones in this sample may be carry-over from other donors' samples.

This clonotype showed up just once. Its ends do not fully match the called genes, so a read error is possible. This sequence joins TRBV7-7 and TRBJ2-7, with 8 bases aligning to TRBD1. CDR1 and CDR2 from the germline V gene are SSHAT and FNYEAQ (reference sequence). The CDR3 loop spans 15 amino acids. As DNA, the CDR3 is TGTGCTAGCAGCCTCGGGACAGGTCCCTCCTACGAGCAGTACTTC. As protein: CASSLGTGPSYEQYF.

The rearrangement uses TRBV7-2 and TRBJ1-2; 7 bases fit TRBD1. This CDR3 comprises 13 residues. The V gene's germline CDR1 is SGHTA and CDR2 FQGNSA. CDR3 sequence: CANNPGGNYGYTF. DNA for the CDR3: TGTGCAAATAACCCAGGGGGTAACTATGGCTACACCTTC. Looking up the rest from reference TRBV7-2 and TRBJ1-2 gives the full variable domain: GAGVSQSPSNKVTEKGKDVELRCDPISGHTALYWYRQSLGQGLEFLIYFQGNSAPDKSGLPSDRFSAERTGGSVSTLTIQRTQQEDSAVYLCANNPGGNYGYTFGSGTRLTVV.